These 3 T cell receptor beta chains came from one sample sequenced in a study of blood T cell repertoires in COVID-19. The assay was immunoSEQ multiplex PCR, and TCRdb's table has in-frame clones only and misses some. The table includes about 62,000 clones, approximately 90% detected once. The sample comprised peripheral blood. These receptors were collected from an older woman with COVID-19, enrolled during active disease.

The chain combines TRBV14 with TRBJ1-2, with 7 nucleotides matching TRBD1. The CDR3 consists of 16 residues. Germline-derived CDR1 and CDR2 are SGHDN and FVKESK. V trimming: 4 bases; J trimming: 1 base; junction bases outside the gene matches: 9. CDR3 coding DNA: TGTGCCAGCAGCCGCGGGACAGTAGACGTTAACTATGGCTACACCTTC. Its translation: CASSRGTVDVNYGYTF.

The CDR3 is CASSLTGAPDTQYF. CDR3 sequence (DNA): TGCGCCAGCAGCTTGACAGGGGCTCCAGATACGCAGTATTTT. The rearrangement uses TRBV5-1 and TRBJ2-3; 7 nucleotides align to TRBD1. With V trimmed by 1 base and J by 4 bases, 3 bases remained unmatched. Germline V gene data show CDR1 as SGHRS and CDR2 as YFSETQ. This CDR3 spans 14 amino acids. Together with reference TRBV5-1 and TRBJ2-3, the CDR3 gives the full variable domain: KAGVTQTPRYLIKTRGQQVTLSCSPISGHRSVSWYQQTPGQGLQFLFEYFSETQRNKGNFPGRFSGRQFSNSRSEMNVSTLELGDSALYLCASSLTGAPDTQYFGPGTRLTVL.

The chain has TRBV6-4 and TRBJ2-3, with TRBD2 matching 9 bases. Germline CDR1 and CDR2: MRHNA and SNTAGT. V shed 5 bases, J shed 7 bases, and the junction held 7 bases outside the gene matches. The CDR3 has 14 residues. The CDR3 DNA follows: TGTGCCAGCAGTAAAGTAGCGGGAGTAAATACGCAGTATTTT. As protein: CASSKVAGVNTQYF.